These 15 T cell receptor beta chains were sequenced from one sample in a study of cytomegalovirus exposure and HLA in healthy donors (dated by TCRdb to 2015 to 2018). Library prep was done by the immunoSEQ multiplex PCR assay. For the multiplex PCR, a mixture combining 60 forward primers for TCR Vbeta segments and 13 reverse primers for TCR Jbeta segments was used. TCRdb mirrors the immuneACCESS table, restricted to in-frame sequences. Some clones are absent from its copies; in checked studies, under half trace to an unresolved V gene, and the reason for the others is unknown. Counted in this sample were around 200,000 clones; less than 85% of them appeared once. The ten largest make up approximately 4.8% of the sample. Sequencing was performed on PBMCs. The receptors come from a man aged 30 to 45 in good health and CMV-seropositive.

Comment on this clone: Other DNA variants within this sample encode the same CDR3. The genes are TRBV27 and TRBJ2-7; possibly TRBD1 for D (5 bases). The CDR3 loop spans 13 amino acids. Germline V CDR1 and CDR2: MNHEY, SMNVEV (reference sequence). Trimming took off 5 bases at V and 4 bases at J, with 12 bases between the two ends. CDR3 sequence (DNA): TGTGCCAGCAGTCTACGACAGTCTTACGAGCAGTACTTC. Its protein product is CASSLRQSYEQYF.

V gene TRBV6-5 combines with J gene TRBJ2-7; D is perhaps TRBD1 (6 bases). The V and J ends lost 6 bases and 0 bases respectively, with 12 bases between them. Germline lookup yields CDR1 MNHEY and CDR2 SVGAGI. The CDR3 runs 14 residues. The CDR3 nucleotides are TGTGCCAGCAGCCAGACAGGACTCTCCTACGAGCAGTACTTC. As protein: CASSQTGLSYEQYF.

DNA for the CDR3: TGTGCCAGTAGTATTGGCATCAATAATTCACCCCTCCACTTT. It encodes CASSIGINNSPLHF. The chain carries TRBV19 and TRBJ1-6; D remains unclear. CDR1 and CDR2 from the germline V gene are LNHDA and SQIVND (reference sequence). The CDR3 is 14 amino acids. V lost 3 bases and J lost 5, with 8 bases in between.

The chain combines TRBV28 with TRBJ1-1, with D uncertain. V gave up 5 bases and J gave up 1 base, with 11 bases separating them. The CDR3 has 14 residues. Per the germline V gene, CDR1 is MDHEN and CDR2 is SYDVKM. CDR3 residues: CASSPPHRNTEAFF. CDR3 coding DNA: TGTGCCAGCAGTCCACCCCACAGGAACACTGAAGCTTTCTTT.

The chain carries TRBV5-6 and TRBJ1-6; 7 bases are shared with TRBD1. This CDR3 contains 19 residues. CDR1 SGHDT and CDR2 YYEEEE come from the germline V gene. V dropped 3 bases and J dropped 0; count of bases not matched to a gene: 12. CDR3 amino acids: CASSSRQGGLSSYNSPLHF. The CDR3 nucleotides read TGTGCCAGCAGCTCCCGACAGGGCGGCTTGAGCTCCTATAATTCACCCCTCCACTTT.

At least ten counts were recorded for this clone. The rearrangement uses TRBV5-5 and TRBJ2-7; 8 nucleotides match TRBD1. The CDR3 has 15 residues. Germline V CDR1 and CDR2: SGHKS, YYEKEE (reference sequence). J gave up 0 bases and V 5 bases, and 7 bases lay outside the gene matches. CDR3 region: CASSYSGTGSYEQYF. The CDR3 DNA is TGTGCCAGCAGTTACTCCGGGACAGGCTCCTACGAGCAGTACTTC.

This clone was seen only once. This chain connects TRBV4-3 to TRBJ2-5, with TRBD1 matching over 9 bases. Judging by the DNA end, TRBJ2-7 fits better; the J call may be wrong. This CDR3 comprises 14 residues. CDR1 is LGHNA, CDR2 YSLEER, per germline. Here the CDR3 DNA reads TGCGCCAGCAGCTACGGACAGGGGACTGGCGAGCAGTACTTC. It yields the protein CASSYGQGTGEQYF.

This rearrangement joins TRBV7-2 to TRBJ1-2; the match to TRBD1 covers 9 bases. The V gene's germline CDR1 is SGHTA and CDR2 FQGNSA. The CDR3 has 16 residues. The J segment lost 2 bases and the V segment lost 6 bases, leaving 10 bases of the junction unmatched. For the CDR3, the DNA is TGTGCCAGCAGGCAAAATTTCGGACAGGGGAACTATGGCTACACCTTC. Amino acid sequence: CASRQNFGQGNYGYTF.

This clone was recorded a few times. The chain carries TRBV7-2 and TRBJ2-3, with TRBD2 identical over 10 bases. The CDR3 has 15 amino acids. Germline values: CDR1 SGHTA, CDR2 FQGNSA. The junction had 7 bases not matched to a gene; V was cut back by 5 bases and J by 5 bases. CDR3 sequence reads: CASSRSGGAGDTQYF. CDR3 bases: TGTGCCAGCAGCCGCAGCGGGGGGGCAGGAGATACGCAGTATTTT.

This clone showed up just once. CDR3 loop: CASSSRRTSGIHTQYF. CDR3 DNA sequence: TGTGCCAGTAGTTCCCGGCGGACTAGCGGGATCCATACGCAGTATTTT. The chain combines TRBV19 with TRBJ2-3; 12 bases fit TRBD2. Per germline, CDR1 LNHDA and CDR2 SQIVND (reference sequence). The CDR3 contains 16 residues. V lost 5 bases and J lost 7; bases outside the gene matches: 10.

V usage is TRBV5-1 and J usage is TRBJ1-6; possibly TRBD1 for D (6 bases). Trimming removed 3 bases from V and 7 bases from J, with 17 bases in between. CDR3 length: 16 amino acids. Germline V gene lookup returns CDR1 SGHRS and CDR2 YFSETQ. Written as DNA, the CDR3 is TGCGCCAGCAGCTGGGGACCTGATCAGGGGAATTCACCCCTCCACTTT. Its translation: CASSWGPDQGNSPLHF.

The chain links TRBV7-2 to TRBJ2-7, with D possibly matching TRBD2 (5 bases). This CDR3 has 13 residues. V was trimmed by 2 bases and J by 3 bases, leaving 8 bases between them. From germline, CDR1 is SGHTA and CDR2 FQGNSA. The DNA for the CDR3 is TGTGCCAGCAGCTTACCTAGCAGCTACGAGCAGTACTTC. Protein sequence: CASSLPSSYEQYF.

This chain joins TRBV5-4 and TRBJ2-1; TRBD2 matches 9 bases. CDR3 length: 15 residues. CDR1 and CDR2 (germline): SGHNT, YYREEE (reference sequence). Trimming cost V 0 bases and J 9 bases; bases outside gene matches: 7. CDR3 in amino acids: CASSLDASGTGEQFF. The CDR3 DNA is TGTGCCAGCAGCTTGGATGCTAGCGGGACCGGTGAGCAGTTCTTC.

This clone was recorded only once. The gene calls are TRBV7-9 and TRBJ2-1; D may be TRBD1 (8 bases). Trimming stripped 0 bases from V and 3 bases from J, with 12 bases between. The length of the CDR3 is 16 residues. The germline gives CDR1 SEHNR, CDR2 FQNEAQ (reference sequence). CDR3 in amino acids: CASSLAQGEGYNEQFF. The DNA for the CDR3 is TGTGCCAGCAGCTTAGCACAGGGGGAGGGCTACAATGAGCAGTTCTTC.

The chain's CDR3 is CASSPLGEVHEQYF. Written as DNA, the CDR3 is TGTGCCAGCAGTCCCCTGGGGGAGGTCCACGAGCAGTACTTC. The V and J genes are TRBV27 and TRBJ2-7; possibly TRBD2 for D (6 bases). Trimming cost V 5 bases and J 5 bases, with 16 bases left between them. Germline CDR1 is MNHEY and CDR2 is SMNVEV (reference sequence). The CDR3 consists of 14 residues.